The clone carrying this TCR beta chain has a handful of counts. Its specificity is not known. Germline CDR1 reads SGHTS; CDR2 reads YDEGEE. This CDR3 comprises 15 residues. V lost 6 bases and J 0 bases, leaving 13 bases between the germline ends. Blood was sampled at initial diagnosis of hyperthyroidism, prior to onset of any ophthalmopathy symptoms. Regions amplified from RNA transcripts were the TCR beta CDR3 regions. With the HTBI primer set, the TCR CDR3 went through a first round of RT-PCR. TCRdb analysed the multiplex PCR reads with MiXCR anew, one entry per CDR3 protein. The sample has under 300,000 distinct CDR3 sequences; roughly 15% are singletons. These data come from a study of T cells in Graves' hyperthyroidism and ophthalmopathy. Study findings and constraints: Using 13 V-J features, a model discriminated ophthalmopathy from stable hyperthyroidism.

This chain links TRBV5-8 with TRBJ1-5; D possibly corresponds to TRBD1 (5 bases). What was sequenced was blood. The receptor was derived from a middle-aged woman with Graves' hyperthyroidism that later progressed to Graves' ophthalmopathy. The CDR3: CASTRDRYSNQPQHF. CDR3 bases: TGTGCCAGCACACGGGACCGCTATAGCAATCAGCCCCAGCATTTT. Full variable domain (remainder filled in from reference TRBV5-8 and TRBJ1-5): EAGVTQSPTHLIKTRGQQATLRCSPISGHTSVYWYQQALGLGLQFLLWYDEGEERNRGNFPPRFSGRQFPNYSSELNVNALELEDSALYLCASTRDRYSNQPQHFGDGTRLSIL.